This TCR beta chain was captured by sequencing in a study of PD-1 blockade in mismatch repair-deficient tumors. Study background: Patients had approximately 12 mismatch repair-deficient cancer types, all previously treated and progressing.

Measured with immunoSEQ multiplex PCR; TCRdb has only the in-frame clones, and not every one. In the table there are about 68,000 clones, more than 75% of which are singletons. Germline lookup yields CDR1 SQVTM and CDR2 ANQGSEA. This CDR3 is 13 amino acids long. J was trimmed by 3 bases and V by 7 bases; bases with no gene match: 5. All patients were mismatch repair deficient, assessed by either PCR or immunohistochemistry. The sample in question was peripheral blood, obtained 2 weeks after starting pembrolizumab. This TCR was recovered from an adult with mismatch repair-deficient cancer. The chain recombines TRBV29-1 with TRBJ1-1; the match to TRBD1 covers 10 bases. CDR3 protein: CSARDRGDTEAFF. For the CDR3, the DNA is TGCAGCGCACGGGACAGGGGTGACACTGAAGCTTTCTTT.